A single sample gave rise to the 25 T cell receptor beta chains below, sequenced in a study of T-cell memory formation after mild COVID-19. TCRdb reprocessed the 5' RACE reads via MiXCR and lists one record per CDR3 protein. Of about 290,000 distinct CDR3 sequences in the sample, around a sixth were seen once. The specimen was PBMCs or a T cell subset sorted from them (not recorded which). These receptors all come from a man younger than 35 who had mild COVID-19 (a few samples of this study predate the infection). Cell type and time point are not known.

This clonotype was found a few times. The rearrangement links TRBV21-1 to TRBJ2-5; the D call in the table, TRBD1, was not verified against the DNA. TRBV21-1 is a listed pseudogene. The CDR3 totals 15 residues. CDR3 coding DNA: TGTGCCAGCAGCATCAACAGGGTTTCGGGAGAGACCCAGTACTTC. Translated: CASSINRVSGETQYF.

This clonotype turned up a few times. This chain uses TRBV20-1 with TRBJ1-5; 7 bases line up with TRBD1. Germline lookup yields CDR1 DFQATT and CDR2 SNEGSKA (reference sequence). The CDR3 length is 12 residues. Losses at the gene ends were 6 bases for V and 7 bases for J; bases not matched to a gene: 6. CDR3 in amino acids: CSASDREQPQHF. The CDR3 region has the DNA TGCAGTGCATCTGACAGGGAACAGCCCCAGCATTTT.

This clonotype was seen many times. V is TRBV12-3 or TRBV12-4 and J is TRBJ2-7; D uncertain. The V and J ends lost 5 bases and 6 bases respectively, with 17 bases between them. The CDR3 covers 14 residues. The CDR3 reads CASSATRSPGEQYV. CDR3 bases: TGTGCCAGCAGTGCCACTCGGTCCCCGGGCGAGCAGTACGTC.

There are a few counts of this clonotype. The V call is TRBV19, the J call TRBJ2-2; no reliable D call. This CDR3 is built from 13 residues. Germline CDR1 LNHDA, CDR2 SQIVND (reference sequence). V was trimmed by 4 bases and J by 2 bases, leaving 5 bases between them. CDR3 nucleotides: TGTGCCAGTAGTACCCATAACACCGGGGAGCTGTTTTTT. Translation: CASSTHNTGELFF.

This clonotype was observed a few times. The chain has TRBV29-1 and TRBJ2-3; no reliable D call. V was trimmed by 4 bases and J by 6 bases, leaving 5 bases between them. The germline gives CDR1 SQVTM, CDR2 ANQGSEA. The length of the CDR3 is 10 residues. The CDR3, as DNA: TGCAGCGTTGGTGGGGATACGCAGTATTTT. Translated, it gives CSVGGDTQYF.

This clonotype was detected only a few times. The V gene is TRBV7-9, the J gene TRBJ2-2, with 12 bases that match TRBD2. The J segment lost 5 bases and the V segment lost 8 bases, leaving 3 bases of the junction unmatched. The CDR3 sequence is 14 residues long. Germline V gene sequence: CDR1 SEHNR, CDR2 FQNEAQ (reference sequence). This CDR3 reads CASEGLAGTGELFF. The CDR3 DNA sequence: TGTGCCAGCGAGGGACTAGCGGGTACCGGGGAGCTGTTTTTT. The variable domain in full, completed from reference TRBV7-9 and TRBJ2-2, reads DTGVSQNPRHKITKRGQNVTFRCDPISEHNRLYWYRQTLGQGPEFLTYFQNEAQLEKSRLLSDRFSAERPKGSFSTLEIQRTEQGDSAMYLCASEGLAGTGELFFGEGSRLTVL.

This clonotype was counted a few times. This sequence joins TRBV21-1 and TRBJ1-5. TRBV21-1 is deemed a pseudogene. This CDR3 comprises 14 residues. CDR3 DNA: TGTGCCAGCAGCAAAGTAGTAGAGAATCAGCCCCAGCATTTT. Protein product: CASSKVVENQPQHF.

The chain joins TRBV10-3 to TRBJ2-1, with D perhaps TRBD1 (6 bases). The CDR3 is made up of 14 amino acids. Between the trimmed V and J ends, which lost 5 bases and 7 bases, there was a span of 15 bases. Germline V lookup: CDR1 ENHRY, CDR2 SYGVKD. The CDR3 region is CAISHTGSRNEQFF. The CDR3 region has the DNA TGTGCCATCAGTCATACAGGGTCGAGGAATGAGCAGTTCTTC.

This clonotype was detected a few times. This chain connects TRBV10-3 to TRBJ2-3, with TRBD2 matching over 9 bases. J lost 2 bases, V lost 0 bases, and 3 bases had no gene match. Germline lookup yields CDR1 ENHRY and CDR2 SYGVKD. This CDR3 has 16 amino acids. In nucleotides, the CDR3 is TGTGCCATCAGTGAGTCAGTAGCGGGGGACACAGATACGCAGTATTTT. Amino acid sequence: CAISESVAGDTDTQYF.

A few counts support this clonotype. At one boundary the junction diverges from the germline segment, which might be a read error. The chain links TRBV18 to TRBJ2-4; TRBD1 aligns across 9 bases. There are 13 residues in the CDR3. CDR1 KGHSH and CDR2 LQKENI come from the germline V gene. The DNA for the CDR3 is TGTGCCAGCTCACTTACCGGCCGGGACAGGGCGAACTTC. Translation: CASSLTGRDRANF.

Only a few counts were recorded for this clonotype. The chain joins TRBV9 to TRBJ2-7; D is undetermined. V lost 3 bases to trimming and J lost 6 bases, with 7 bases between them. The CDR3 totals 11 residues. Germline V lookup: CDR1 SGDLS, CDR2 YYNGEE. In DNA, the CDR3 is TGTGCCAGCAGCGACGACGGCGAGCAGTACTTC. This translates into CASSDDGEQYF.

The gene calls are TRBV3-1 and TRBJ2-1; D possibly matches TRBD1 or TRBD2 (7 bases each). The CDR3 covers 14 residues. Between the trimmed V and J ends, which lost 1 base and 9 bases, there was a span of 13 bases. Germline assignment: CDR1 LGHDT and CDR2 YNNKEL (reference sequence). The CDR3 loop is CASSQGGRGGEQFF. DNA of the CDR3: TGTGCCAGCAGCCAAGGGGGCAGGGGGGGTGAGCAGTTCTTC.

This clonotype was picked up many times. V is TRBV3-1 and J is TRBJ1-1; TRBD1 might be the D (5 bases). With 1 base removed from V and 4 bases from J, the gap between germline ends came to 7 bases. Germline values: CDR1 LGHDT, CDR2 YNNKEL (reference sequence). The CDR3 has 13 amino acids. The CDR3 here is CASSQGRGTEAFF. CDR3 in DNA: TGTGCCAGCAGCCAAGGGAGGGGCACTGAAGCTTTCTTT.

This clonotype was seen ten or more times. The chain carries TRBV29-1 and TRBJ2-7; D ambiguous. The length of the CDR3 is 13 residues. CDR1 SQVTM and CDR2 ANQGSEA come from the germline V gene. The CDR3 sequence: CSAFQVFSHEQYF. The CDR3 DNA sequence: TGCAGTGCCTTTCAGGTTTTTTCCCACGAGCAGTACTTC.

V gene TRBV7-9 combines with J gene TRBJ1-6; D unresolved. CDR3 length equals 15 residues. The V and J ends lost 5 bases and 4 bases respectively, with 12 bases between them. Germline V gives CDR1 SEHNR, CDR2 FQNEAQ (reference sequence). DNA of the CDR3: TGTGCCAGCAGCGGCCCCCAGGCTTATAATTCACCCCTCCACTTT. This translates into CASSGPQAYNSPLHF.

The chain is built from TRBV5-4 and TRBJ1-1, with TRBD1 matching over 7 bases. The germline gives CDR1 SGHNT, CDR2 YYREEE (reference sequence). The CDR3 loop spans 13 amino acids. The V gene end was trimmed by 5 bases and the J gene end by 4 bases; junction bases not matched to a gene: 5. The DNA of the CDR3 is TGTGCCAGCAGTCCGACAGGGTTCACTGAAGCTTTCTTT. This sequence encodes CASSPTGFTEAFF.

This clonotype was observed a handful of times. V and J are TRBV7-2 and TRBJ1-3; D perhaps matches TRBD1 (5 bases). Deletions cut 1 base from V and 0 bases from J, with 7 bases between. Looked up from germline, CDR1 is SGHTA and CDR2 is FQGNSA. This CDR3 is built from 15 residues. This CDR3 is CASSLGGTSGNTIYF. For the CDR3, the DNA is TGTGCCAGCAGCTTAGGAGGGACCTCTGGAAACACCATATATTTT.

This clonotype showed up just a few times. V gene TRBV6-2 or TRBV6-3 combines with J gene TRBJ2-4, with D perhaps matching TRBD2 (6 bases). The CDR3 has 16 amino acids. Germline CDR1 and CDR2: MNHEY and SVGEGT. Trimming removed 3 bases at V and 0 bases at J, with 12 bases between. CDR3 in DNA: TGTGCCAGCAGTTATAAGGACTACATAGCCAAAAACATTCAGTACTTC. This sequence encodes CASSYKDYIAKNIQYF.

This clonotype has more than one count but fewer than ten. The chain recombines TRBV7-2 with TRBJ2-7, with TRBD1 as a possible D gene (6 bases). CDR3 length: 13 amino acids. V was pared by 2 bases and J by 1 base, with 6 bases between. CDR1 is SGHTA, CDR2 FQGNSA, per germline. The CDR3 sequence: CASSLRGSYEQYV. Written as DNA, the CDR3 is TGTGCCAGCAGCTTAAGGGGGTCCTACGAGCAGTACGTC.

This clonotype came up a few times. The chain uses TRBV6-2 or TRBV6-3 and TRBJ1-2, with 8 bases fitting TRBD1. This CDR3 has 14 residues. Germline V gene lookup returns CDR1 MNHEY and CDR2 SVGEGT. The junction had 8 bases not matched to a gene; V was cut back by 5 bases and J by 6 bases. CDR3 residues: CASSNRQGSHGYTF. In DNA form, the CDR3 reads TGTGCCAGCAGTAACCGACAGGGGAGTCATGGCTACACCTTC.

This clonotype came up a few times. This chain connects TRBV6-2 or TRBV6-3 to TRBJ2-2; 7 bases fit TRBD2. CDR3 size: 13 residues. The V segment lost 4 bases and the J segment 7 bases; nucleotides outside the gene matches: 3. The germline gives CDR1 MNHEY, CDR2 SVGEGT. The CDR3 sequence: CASSWTSVGELFF. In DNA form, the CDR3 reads TGTGCCAGCAGTTGGACTAGTGTCGGGGAGCTGTTTTTT.

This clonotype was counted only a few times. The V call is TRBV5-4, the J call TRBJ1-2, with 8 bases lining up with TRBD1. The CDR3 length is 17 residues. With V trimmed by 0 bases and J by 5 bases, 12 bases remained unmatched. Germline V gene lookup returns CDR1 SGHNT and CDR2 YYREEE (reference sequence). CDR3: CASSLGAGGGVMYGYTF. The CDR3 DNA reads TGTGCCAGCAGCTTGGGGGCAGGGGGCGGCGTAATGTATGGCTACACCTTC. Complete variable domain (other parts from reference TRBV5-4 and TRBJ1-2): ETGVTQSPTHLIKTRGQQVTLRCSSQSGHNTVSWYQQALGQGPQFIFQYYREEENGRGNFPPRFSGLQFPNYSSELNVNALELDDSALYLCASSLGAGGGVMYGYTFGSGTRLTVV.

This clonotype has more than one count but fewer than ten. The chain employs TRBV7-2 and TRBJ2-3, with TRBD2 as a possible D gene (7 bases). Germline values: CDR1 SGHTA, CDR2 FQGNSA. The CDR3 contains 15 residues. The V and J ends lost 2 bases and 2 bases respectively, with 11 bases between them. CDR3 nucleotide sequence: TGTGCCAGCAGCTTAATGGGGGGGGCCACAGATACGCAGTATTTT. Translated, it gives CASSLMGGATDTQYF.

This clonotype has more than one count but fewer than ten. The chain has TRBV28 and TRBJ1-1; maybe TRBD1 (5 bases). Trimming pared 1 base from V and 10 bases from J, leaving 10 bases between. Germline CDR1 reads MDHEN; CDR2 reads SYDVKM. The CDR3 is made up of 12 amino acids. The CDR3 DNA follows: TGTGCCAGCAGTTTATTGGGGGTCGTAGCTTTCTTT. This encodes CASSLLGVVAFF.

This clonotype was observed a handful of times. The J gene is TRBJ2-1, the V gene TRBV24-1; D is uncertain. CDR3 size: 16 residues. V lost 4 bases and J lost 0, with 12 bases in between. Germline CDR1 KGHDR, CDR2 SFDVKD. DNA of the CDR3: TGTGCCACCAGTGACCCCTCCGACGACTCCTACAATGAGCAGTTCTTC. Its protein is CATSDPSDDSYNEQFF.